This entry concerns a single T cell receptor (beta chain). Its antigen is not known. Presence of unique molecular identifiers characterized the TCR beta cDNA libraries. TCRdb ran MiXCR on the PCR reads and lists one entry per CDR3 protein. The sample holds fewer than 850,000 distinct CDR3 sequences, 46% seen once. This sample was included in a study of post-analysis software for immune sequencing data. Turning to the study itself: The courses of disease that were included comprised relapsing-remitting, secondary progressive and progressive-relapsing multiple sclerosis.

Germline CDR1 is MNHNS and CDR2 is SASEGT. The CDR3 consists of 14 residues. Findings and limits, study-wide: TRBV5-6, TRBV5-1 and TRBV20-1 were among 4 or 5 TRBV segments more frequent in patients than controls. People with multiple sclerosis had a significantly lower normalized Chao1 diversity than controls did.

This TCR derives from a girl aged 5 to 17 with multiple sclerosis. The chain has TRBV6-1 and TRBJ2-4, with 9 bases fitting TRBD1. TRBJ2-7 explains the end of the DNA better; the J call may be wrong. What was sequenced was blood. The CDR3: CASSEGGQGREQYF. DNA for the CDR3: TGTGCCAGCAGTGAGGGGGGACAGGGACGCGAGCAGTACTTC.